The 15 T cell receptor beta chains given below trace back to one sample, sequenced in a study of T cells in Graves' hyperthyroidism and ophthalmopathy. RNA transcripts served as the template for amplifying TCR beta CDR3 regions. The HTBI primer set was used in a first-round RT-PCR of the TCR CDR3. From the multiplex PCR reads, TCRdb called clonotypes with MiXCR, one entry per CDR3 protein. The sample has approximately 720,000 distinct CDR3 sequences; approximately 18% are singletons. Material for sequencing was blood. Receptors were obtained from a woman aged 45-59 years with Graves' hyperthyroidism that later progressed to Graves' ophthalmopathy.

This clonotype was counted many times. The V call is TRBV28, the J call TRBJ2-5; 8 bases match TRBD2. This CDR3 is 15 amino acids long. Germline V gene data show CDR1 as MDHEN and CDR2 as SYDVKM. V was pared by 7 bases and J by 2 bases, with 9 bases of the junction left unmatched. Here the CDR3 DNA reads TGTGCCAGCACCTCCGGGGGGGGCTCACAAGAGACCCAGTACTTC. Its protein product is CASTSGGGSQETQYF.

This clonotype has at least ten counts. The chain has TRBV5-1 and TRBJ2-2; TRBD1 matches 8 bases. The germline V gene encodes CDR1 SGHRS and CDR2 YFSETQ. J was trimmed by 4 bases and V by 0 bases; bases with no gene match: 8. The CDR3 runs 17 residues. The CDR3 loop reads CASSLALRTGPTGELFF. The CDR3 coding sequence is TGCGCCAGCAGCTTGGCCCTCCGGACAGGGCCCACCGGGGAGCTGTTTTTT.

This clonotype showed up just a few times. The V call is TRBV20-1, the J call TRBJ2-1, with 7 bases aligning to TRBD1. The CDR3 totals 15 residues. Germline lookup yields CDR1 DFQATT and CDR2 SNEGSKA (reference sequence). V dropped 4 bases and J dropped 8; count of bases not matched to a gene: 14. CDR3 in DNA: TGCAGTGCTAAACCACCCGGACAGGCGATTGATGAGCAGTTCTTC. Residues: CSAKPPGQAIDEQFF.

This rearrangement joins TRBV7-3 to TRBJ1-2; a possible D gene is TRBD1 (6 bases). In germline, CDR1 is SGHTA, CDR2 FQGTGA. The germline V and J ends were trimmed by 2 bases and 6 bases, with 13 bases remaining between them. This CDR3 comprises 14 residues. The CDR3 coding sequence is TGTGCCAGCAGCTTATTGGGGGCAGAAGATGGCTACACCTTC. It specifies CASSLLGAEDGYTF. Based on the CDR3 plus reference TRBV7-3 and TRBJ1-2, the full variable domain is GAGVSQTPSNKVTEKGKYVELRCDPISGHTALYWYRQSLGQGPEFLIYFQGTGAADDSGLPNDRFFAVRPEGSVSTLKIQRTERGDSAVYLCASSLLGAEDGYTFGSGTRLTVV.

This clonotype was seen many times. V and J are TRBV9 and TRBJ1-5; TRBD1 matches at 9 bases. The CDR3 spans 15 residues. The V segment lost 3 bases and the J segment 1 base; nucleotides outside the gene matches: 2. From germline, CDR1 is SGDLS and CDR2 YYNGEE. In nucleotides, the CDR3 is TGTGCCAGCAGCGCCGGACAGGGGAGCAATCAGCCCCAGCATTTT. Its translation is CASSAGQGSNQPQHF.

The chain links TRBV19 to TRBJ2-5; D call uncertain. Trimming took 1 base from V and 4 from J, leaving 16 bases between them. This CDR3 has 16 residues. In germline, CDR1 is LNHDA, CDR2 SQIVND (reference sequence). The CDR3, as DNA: TGTGCCAGTAGTATAGGGGCGACTCATCCGGGAGAGACCCAGTACTTC. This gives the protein CASSIGATHPGETQYF.

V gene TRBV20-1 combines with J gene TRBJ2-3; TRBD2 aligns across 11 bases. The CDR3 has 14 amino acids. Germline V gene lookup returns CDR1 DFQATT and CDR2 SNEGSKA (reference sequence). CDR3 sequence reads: CCGIAGGLGDTQYF. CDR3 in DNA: TGCTGTGGAATAGCGGGGGGGCTAGGAGATACGCAGTATTTT.

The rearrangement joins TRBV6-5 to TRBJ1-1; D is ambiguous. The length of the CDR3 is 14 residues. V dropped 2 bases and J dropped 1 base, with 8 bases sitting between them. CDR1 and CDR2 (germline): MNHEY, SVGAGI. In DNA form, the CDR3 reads TGTGCCAGCAGTTACAGGCAGACGAACACTGAAGCTTTCTTT. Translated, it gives CASSYRQTNTEAFF.

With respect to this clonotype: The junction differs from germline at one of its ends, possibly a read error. CDR3 nucleotide sequence: TGTGCCAGCAGTCCGGGACTAGCGGGCAATGAGCAGCTCTTC. It yields the protein CASSPGLAGNEQLF. The V gene is TRBV6-1, the J gene TRBJ2-1; 12 nucleotides align to TRBD2. This CDR3 has 14 residues. In germline, CDR1 is MNHNS, CDR2 SASEGT.

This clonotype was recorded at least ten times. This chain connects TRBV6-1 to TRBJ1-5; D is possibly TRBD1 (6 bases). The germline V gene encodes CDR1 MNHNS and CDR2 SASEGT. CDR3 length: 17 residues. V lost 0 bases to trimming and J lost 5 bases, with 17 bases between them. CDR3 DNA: TGTGCCAGCAGTGAAGCGCGGAGGGTAGGGGGTGATCAGCCCCAGCATTTT. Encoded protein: CASSEARRVGGDQPQHF.

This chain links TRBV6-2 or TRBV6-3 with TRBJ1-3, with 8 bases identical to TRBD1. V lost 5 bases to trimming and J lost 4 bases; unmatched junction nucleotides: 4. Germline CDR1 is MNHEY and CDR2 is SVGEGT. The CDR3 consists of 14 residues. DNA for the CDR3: TGTGCCAGCAGTAGCCGGGACAGGGGAAACACCATATATTTT. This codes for CASSSRDRGNTIYF.

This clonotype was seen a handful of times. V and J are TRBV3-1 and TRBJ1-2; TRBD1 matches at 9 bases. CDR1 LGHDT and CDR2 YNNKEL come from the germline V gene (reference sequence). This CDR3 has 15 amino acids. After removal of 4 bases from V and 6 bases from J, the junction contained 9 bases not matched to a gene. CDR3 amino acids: CASSPGQGKVDGYTF. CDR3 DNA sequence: TGTGCCAGCAGCCCGGGACAGGGCAAGGTAGATGGCTACACCTTC.

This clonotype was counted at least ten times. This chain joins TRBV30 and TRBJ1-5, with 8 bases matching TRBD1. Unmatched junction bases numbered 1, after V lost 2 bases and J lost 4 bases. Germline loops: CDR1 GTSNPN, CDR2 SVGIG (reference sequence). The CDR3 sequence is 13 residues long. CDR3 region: CAWSYRGNQPQHF. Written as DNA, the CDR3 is TGTGCCTGGAGTTACAGGGGGAATCAGCCCCAGCATTTT. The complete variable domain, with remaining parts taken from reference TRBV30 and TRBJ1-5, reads SQTIHQWPATLVQPVGSPLSLECTVEGTSNPNLYWYRQAAGRGLQLLFYSVGIGQISSEVPQNLSASRPQDRQFILSSKKLLLSDSGFYLCAWSYRGNQPQHFGDGTRLSIL.

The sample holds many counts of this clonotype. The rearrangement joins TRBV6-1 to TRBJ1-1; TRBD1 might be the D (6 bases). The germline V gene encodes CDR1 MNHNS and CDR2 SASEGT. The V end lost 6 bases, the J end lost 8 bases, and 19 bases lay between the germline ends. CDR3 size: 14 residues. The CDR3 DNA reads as TGTGCCAGCAGGGGGGTGTACAGGGTTGACGAAGCTTTCTTT. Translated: CASRGVYRVDEAFF.

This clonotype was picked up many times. CDR3 protein: CASSLSPVKTGELFF. In DNA, the CDR3 is TGTGCCAGCAGCTTATCCCCAGTGAAAACCGGGGAGCTGTTTTTT. The chain links TRBV11-2 to TRBJ2-2; no clear D gene. Germline assignment: CDR1 SGHAT and CDR2 FQNNGV. Trimming pared 2 bases from V and 5 bases from J, leaving 12 bases between. The CDR3 runs to 15 residues.